Sequencing of this T cell receptor (beta chain) was carried out in a study of T cell repertoires in cytomegalovirus infection. Study information: The public TCR beta signatures pointed to both CMV infection and matching HLA type. Overall study findings and caveats: Based on cumulative public TCR beta family frequency, carriers of CMV plus the relevant HLA were identified. Across the ex vivo response, the dominant clonotypes were HLA-C-restricted CMV-specific TCR beta clonotypes.

This clonotype was observed a few times. The antigen is not known. One entry per CDR3 protein, called by TCRdb with MiXCR from the reads. The sample has 400,000 or so distinct CDR3 sequences, roughly 20% seen once; the top ten hold approximately 10%. The source of this sequence is a human donor in good health (CMV status not recorded). Some clones in this sample may be carry-over from other donors' samples. Material for sequencing was PBMCs.

CDR3 coding DNA: TGTGCCAGTAGTACCCTAACAGGGGCCCCCTCCTACAATGAGCAGTTCTTC. Protein product: CASSTLTGAPSYNEQFF. The chain combines TRBV19 with TRBJ2-1, with 7 positions matching TRBD1. The V gene's germline CDR1 is LNHDA and CDR2 SQIVND (reference sequence). The trim removed 4 bases at V and 0 bases at J, leaving 9 bases unmatched. The CDR3 has 17 residues.